This T cell receptor beta chain appears in the sequencing data of a study of shared clonotypes between healthy human individuals. Overall study context: Every donor yielded three CD4 naive, three CD4 memory, two CD8 naive and one CD8 memory plate.

The naive CD8 subset, CD45RO-negative cells positively selected for CCR7, excluded terminally differentiated effector memory CD45RA+ cells. Sequencing used immunoSEQ multiplex PCR; TCRdb keeps in-frame clones, though not all of them. This sample has 1.5 million to 2.5 million clones, with about 95% found just once. The sequencing input was naive CD8+ T cells sorted from blood. This receptor was identified in a man aged 18 to 30 in good health.

The CDR3 loop reads CASSIVIAGNEAFF. CDR3 bases: TGTGCCAGTAGTATAGTAATCGCAGGGAATGAAGCTTTCTTT. V gene TRBV19 combines with J gene TRBJ1-1, with D perhaps TRBD1 (5 bases). The V gene's germline CDR1 is LNHDA and CDR2 SQIVND (reference sequence). V was shortened by 1 base and J by 7 bases, with 13 bases between the two germline ends. The CDR3 runs 14 residues.